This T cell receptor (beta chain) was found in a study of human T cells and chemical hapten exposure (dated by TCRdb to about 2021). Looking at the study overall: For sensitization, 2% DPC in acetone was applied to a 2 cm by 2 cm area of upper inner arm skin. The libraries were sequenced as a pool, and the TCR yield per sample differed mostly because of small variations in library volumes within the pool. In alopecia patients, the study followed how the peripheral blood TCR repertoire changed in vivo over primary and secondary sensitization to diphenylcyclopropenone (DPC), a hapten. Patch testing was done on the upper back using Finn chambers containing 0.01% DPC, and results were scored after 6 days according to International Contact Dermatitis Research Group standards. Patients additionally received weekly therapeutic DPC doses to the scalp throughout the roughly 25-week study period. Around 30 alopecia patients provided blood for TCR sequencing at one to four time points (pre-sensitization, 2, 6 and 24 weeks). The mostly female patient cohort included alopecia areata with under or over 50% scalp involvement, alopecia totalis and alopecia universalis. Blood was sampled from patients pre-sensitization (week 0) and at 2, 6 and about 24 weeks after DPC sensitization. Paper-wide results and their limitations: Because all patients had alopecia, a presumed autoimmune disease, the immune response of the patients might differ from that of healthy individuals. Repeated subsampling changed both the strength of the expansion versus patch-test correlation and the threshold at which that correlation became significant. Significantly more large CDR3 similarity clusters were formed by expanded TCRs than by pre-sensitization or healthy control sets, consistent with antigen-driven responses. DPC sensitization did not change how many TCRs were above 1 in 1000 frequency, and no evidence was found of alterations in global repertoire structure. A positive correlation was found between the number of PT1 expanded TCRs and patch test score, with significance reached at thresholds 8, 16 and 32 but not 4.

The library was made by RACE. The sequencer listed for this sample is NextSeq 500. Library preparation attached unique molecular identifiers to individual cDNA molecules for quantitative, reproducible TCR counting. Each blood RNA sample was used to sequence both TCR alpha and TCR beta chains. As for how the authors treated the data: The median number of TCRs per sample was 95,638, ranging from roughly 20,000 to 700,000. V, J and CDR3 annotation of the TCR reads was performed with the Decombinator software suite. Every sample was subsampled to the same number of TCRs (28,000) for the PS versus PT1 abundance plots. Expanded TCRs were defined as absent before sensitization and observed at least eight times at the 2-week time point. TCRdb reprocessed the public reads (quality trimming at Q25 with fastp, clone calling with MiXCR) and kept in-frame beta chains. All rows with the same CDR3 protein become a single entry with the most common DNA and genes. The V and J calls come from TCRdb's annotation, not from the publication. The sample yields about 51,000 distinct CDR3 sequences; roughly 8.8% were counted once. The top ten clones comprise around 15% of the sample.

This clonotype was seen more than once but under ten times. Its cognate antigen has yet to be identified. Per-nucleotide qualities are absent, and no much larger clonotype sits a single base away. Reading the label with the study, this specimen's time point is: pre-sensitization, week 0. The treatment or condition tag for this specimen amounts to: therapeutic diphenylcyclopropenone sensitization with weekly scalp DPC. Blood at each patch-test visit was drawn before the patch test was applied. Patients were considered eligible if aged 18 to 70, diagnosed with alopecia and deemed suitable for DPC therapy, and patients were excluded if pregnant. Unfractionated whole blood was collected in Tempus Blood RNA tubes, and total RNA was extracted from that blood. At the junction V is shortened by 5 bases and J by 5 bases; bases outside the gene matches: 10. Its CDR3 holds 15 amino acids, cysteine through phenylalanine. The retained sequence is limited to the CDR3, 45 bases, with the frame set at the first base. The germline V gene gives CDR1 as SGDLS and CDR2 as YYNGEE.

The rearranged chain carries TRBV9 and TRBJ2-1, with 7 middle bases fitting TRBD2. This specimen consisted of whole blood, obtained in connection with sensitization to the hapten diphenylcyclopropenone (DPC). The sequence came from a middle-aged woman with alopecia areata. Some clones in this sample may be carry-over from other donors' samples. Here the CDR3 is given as CASSPSGTTHNEQFF. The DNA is TGTGCCAGCAGTCCCTCCGGGACTACGCACAATGAGCAGTTCTTC.